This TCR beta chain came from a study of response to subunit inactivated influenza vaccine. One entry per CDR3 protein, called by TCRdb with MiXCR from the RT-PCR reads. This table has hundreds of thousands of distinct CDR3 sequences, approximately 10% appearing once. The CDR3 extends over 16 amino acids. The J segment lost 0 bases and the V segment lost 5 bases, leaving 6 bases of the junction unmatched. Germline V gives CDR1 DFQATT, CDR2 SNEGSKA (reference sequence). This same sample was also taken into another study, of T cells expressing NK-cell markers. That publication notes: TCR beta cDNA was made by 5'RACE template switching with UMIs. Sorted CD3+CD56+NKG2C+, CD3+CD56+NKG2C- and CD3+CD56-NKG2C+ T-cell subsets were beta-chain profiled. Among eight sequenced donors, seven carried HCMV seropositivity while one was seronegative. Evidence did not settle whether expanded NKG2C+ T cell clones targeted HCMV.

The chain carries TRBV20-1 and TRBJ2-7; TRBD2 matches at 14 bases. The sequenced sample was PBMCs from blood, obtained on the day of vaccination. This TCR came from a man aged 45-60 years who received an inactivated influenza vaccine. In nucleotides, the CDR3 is TGCAGTGCTCATTCAGGGACTAGCGGGAGCTCCTACGAGCAGTACTTC. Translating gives CSAHSGTSGSSYEQYF.